This T cell receptor beta chain was captured in a study of blood T cell repertoires in COVID-19. CDR1 and CDR2 from the germline V gene are LGHDT and YNNKEL (reference sequence). The J segment lost 4 bases and the V segment lost 2 bases, leaving 4 bases of the junction unmatched. The CDR3 spans 14 residues. The data were produced by immunoSEQ multiplex PCR, yet TCRdb's version contains in-frame clones alone and is incomplete. Among hundreds of thousands of clones, roughly 86% were seen once, and the ten largest hold less than 9.5%. The J gene is TRBJ2-7, the V gene TRBV3-1 (or the pseudogene TRBV3-2), with 8 bases that match TRBD1. Sequences were obtained from peripheral blood. This receptor was identified in a woman aged 50 to 60 who had recovered from COVID-19. In DNA form, the CDR3 reads TGTGCCAGCAGCCAACCCGACAGGGGTTACGAGCAGTACTTC. This encodes CASSQPDRGYEQYF.